This T cell receptor beta chain was captured in a study of T cells in Graves' hyperthyroidism and ophthalmopathy. With 6 bases clipped from V and 6 bases from J, the junction kept 7 bases outside the gene matches. Germline CDR1 and CDR2: SQVTM and ANQGSEA. The CDR3 loop spans 14 amino acids. This clonotype was seen many times. Researchers took RNA transcripts and amplified the TCR beta CDR3 regions from them. Initially, a first-round RT-PCR of the TCR CDR3 employed the HTBI primer set. Each CDR3 protein is one row after TCRdb ran MiXCR on the multiplex PCR reads. Among over 450,000 distinct CDR3 sequences, 15% to 20% were seen once, and the ten largest hold about 16%.

The material sequenced was blood. V gene TRBV29-1 combines with J gene TRBJ2-1, with TRBD2 identical over 11 bases. The TCR was taken from a woman between 18 and 29 years old with Graves' ophthalmopathy. The CDR3 DNA sequence: TGCAGCGTGATAGATAGCGGGAGGGGCAATGAGCAGTTCTTC. Translation gives CSVIDSGRGNEQFF.